The next 20 T cell receptor beta chains were all read from a single sample in a study of shared T cell receptors in the human thymus. Libraries were prepared by immunoSEQ multiplex PCR; TCRdb keeps only in-frame clonotypes and omits some of them. The table includes 630,000 or so clones, 87% detected once. The data also belong to a second study, concerning human thymus T cells.

Sequenced: thymocytes. All receptors derive from a boy younger than two with a congenital heart defect.

In this sample, this clone turned up once. J is TRBJ2-3 and V is TRBV14, with 7 nucleotides matching TRBD1. Trimming at V came to 0 bases and at J to 3 bases, leaving 9 bases not matched to a gene. The CDR3 is made up of 17 amino acids. CDR1 SGHDN and CDR2 FVKESK come from the germline V gene. CDR3 sequence: CASSQDVWAGGTDTQYF. The CDR3 bases are TGTGCCAGCAGCCAAGATGTTTGGGCAGGGGGAACAGATACGCAGTATTTT.

V and J are TRBV14 and TRBJ2-2, with a possible D match to TRBD2 (5 bases). V was shortened by 0 bases and J by 9 bases, with 11 bases between the two germline ends. CDR3 length: 14 residues. The germline CDR1 and CDR2 sequences are SGHDN and FVKESK. CDR3 region: CASSQDHEGRELFF. The CDR3 coding sequence is TGTGCCAGCAGCCAAGATCATGAGGGAAGGGAGCTGTTTTTT.

The rearrangement uses TRBV4-3 and TRBJ2-1; perhaps TRBD2 as D (5 bases). Trimming took off 3 bases at V and 1 base at J, with 13 bases between the two ends. CDR3 length: 16 residues. CDR1 and CDR2 (germline): LGHNA, YSLEER. CDR3 amino acids: CASSQILAGSYNEQFF. In DNA, the CDR3 is TGCGCCAGCAGCCAGATCCTAGCCGGGTCCTACAATGAGCAGTTCTTC.

Remarks on this clone: The junction differs from germline at one of its ends, possibly a read error. CDR3 sequence: CATSRIGGLGNTIYF. DNA of the CDR3: TGTGCCACCAGTCGTATAGGGGGATTAGGAAACACCATATATTTT. The chain joins TRBV6-5 to TRBJ1-3; weak D call: TRBD1 (6 bases). The CDR3 is made up of 15 amino acids. From germline, CDR1 is MNHEY and CDR2 SVGAGI.

V gene TRBV10-1 combines with J gene TRBJ2-1; a weak D match, TRBD2 (6 bases). Trimming stripped 0 bases from V and 2 bases from J, with 8 bases between. Germline V lookup: CDR1 WNHNN, CDR2 SYGVQD (reference sequence). This CDR3 has 15 amino acids. In nucleotides, the CDR3 is TGCGCCAGCAGTGAGTCCCGGGGGACCTACAATGAGCAGTTCTTC. Translated, it gives CASSESRGTYNEQFF.

V usage is TRBV5-6 and J usage is TRBJ2-7; D possibly corresponds to TRBD2 (5 bases). The V end lost 0 bases, the J end lost 3 bases, and 16 bases lay between the germline ends. The germline V gene has CDR1 SGHDT and CDR2 YYEEEE. The length of the CDR3 is 16 residues. CDR3 DNA: TGTGCCAGCAGCTTGGCCGGGGAGTACCTAAACTACGAGCAGTACTTC. Its translation is CASSLAGEYLNYEQYF.

This clone was seen once. A junction end diverges from the germline sequence, so it may reflect a read error. V is TRBV27 and J is TRBJ2-6; D possibly corresponds to TRBD2 (6 bases). Germline V lookup: CDR1 MNHEY, CDR2 SMNVEV (reference sequence). The CDR3 has 16 amino acids. The CDR3 protein is CASGFQQGGGANVLTF. In DNA form, the CDR3 reads TGTGCCAGCGGTTTCCAGCAGGGAGGTGGGGCCAACGTCCTGACTTTC.

V usage is TRBV14 and J usage is TRBJ2-1; TRBD2 matches at 10 bases. This CDR3 is built from 16 residues. The germline CDR1 and CDR2 sequences are SGHDN and FVKESK. V trimming: 1 base; J trimming: 6 bases; junction bases outside the gene matches: 6. The CDR3 nucleotides read TGTGCCAGCAGCCAAGCCGGCCTAGCGGGAGTCAATGAGCAGTTCTTC. It codes for CASSQAGLAGVNEQFF.

The chain recombines TRBV28 with TRBJ1-5, with D possibly matching TRBD1 (5 bases). The CDR3 totals 15 residues. Germline CDR1 MDHEN, CDR2 SYDVKM. V dropped 5 bases and J dropped 2 bases, with 13 bases sitting between them. The DNA of the CDR3 is TGTGCCAGCAGTCCCCCCCAAGGGGGCAATCAGCCCCAGCATTTT. This codes for CASSPPQGGNQPQHF.

The CDR3 bases are TGCGCCAGCAGCGGAGAACCGGGACACCCCAAAATAAGCTCCTACGAGCAGTACTTC. Encoded protein: CASSGEPGHPKISSYEQYF. This chain uses TRBV5-1 with TRBJ2-7, with a tentative D call TRBD1 (6 bases). V lost 4 bases and J lost 0, with 26 bases in between. CDR3 size: 19 residues. In germline, CDR1 is SGHRS, CDR2 YFSETQ.

This rearrangement joins TRBV5-1 to TRBJ2-1; 7 bases are a match to TRBD2. The V gene end was trimmed by 0 bases and the J gene end by 0 bases; junction bases not matched to a gene: 12. In germline, CDR1 is SGHRS, CDR2 YFSETQ. The CDR3 is 19 residues long. CDR3 residues: CASSLGAEEWTSSYNEQFF. As DNA, the CDR3 is TGCGCCAGCAGCTTGGGGGCAGAGGAATGGACTAGCTCCTACAATGAGCAGTTCTTC.

About this clone: At one boundary the junction diverges from the germline segment, which might be a read error. J is TRBJ1-2 and V is TRBV27; perhaps TRBD1 as D (6 bases). CDR1 is MNHEY and CDR2 is SMNVEV in the germline V gene (reference sequence). The CDR3 is 16 residues long. CDR3 sequence (DNA): TGTGCCAGCAGTTCCTCGTTTTCACCAGGGGCCTATAGCTACACCTTC. Its translation is CASSSSFSPGAYSYTF.

The gene calls are TRBV5-1 and TRBJ2-3; possible D gene TRBD1, 6 bases. The germline V and J ends were trimmed by 4 bases and 2 bases, with 26 bases remaining between them. CDR1 is SGHRS and CDR2 is YFSETQ in the germline V gene. The CDR3 consists of 19 residues. The CDR3 DNA follows: TGCGCCAGCAGCCGGGGACACCAACCCGGTGCCACACACACAGATACGCAGTATTTT. Encoded protein: CASSRGHQPGATHTDTQYF.

The sample holds one count of this clone. The chain has TRBV27 and TRBJ1-2, with 10 bases that match TRBD1. CDR3 length equals 14 residues. Germline CDR1 is MNHEY and CDR2 is SMNVEV (reference sequence). Unmatched junction bases numbered 4, after V lost 5 bases and J lost 4 bases. The CDR3 protein is CASSPGQGLYGYTF. DNA for the CDR3: TGTGCCAGCAGTCCGGGACAGGGGCTCTATGGCTACACCTTC.

This chain connects TRBV5-6 to TRBJ1-3; 10 nucleotides match TRBD1. The CDR3 consists of 15 residues. The V and J ends lost 4 bases and 9 bases, in that order; junction bases with no gene match: 10. The germline V gene encodes CDR1 SGHDT and CDR2 YYEEEE. CDR3 residues: CASSPLGTGDGTIYF. CDR3 sequence (DNA): TGTGCCAGCAGCCCCTTGGGGACAGGGGACGGCACCATATATTTT.

The chain has TRBV19 and TRBJ2-3; 9 bases map to TRBD2. Per the germline V gene, CDR1 is LNHDA and CDR2 is SQIVND (reference sequence). The CDR3 totals 15 residues. Trimming at V came to 3 bases and at J to 7 bases, leaving 8 bases not matched to a gene. The CDR3 coding sequence is TGTGCCAGTAGTATTGGGTTAGCGGGAGACCATACGCAGTATTTT. Encoded protein: CASSIGLAGDHTQYF. The variable domain in full, with the rest retrieved from reference TRBV19 and TRBJ2-3, is DGGITQSPKYLFRKEGQNVTLSCEQNLNHDAMYWYRQDPGQGLRLIYYSQIVNDFQKGDIAEGYSVSREKKESFPLTVTSAQKNPTAFYLCASSIGLAGDHTQYFGPGTRLTVL.

The chain joins TRBV5-1 to TRBJ2-1; the D gene is possibly TRBD2 (7 bases). Germline V CDR1 and CDR2: SGHRS, YFSETQ. Trimming pared 2 bases from V and 8 bases from J, leaving 17 bases between. The CDR3 is 15 amino acids. The CDR3: CASSLGGGPIDEQFF. CDR3 nucleotides: TGCGCCAGCAGCTTAGGGGGAGGGCCTATCGATGAGCAGTTCTTC.

This chain joins TRBV4-1 and TRBJ2-6, with TRBD1 identical over 7 bases. This CDR3 contains 18 residues. The ends lost 0 bases at V and 0 bases at J; junction bases unmatched: 5. Germline CDR1 reads MGHRA; CDR2 reads YSYEKL. In nucleotides, the CDR3 is TGCGCCAGCAGCCAAGATCACAGGGGCCTCTCTGGGGCCAACGTCCTGACTTTC. Residues: CASSQDHRGLSGANVLTF.

The V call is TRBV4-3, the J call TRBJ2-3; 10 nucleotides agree with TRBD2. CDR3 length: 19 amino acids. Germline CDR1 is LGHNA and CDR2 is YSLEER. J lost 4 bases, V lost 0 bases, and 13 bases had no gene match. In DNA, the CDR3 is TGCGCCAGCAGCCAAGAAAGGACTAGCGGATCAATGGGGTCAGATACGCAGTATTTT. It yields the protein CASSQERTSGSMGSDTQYF.

The V and J genes are TRBV10-2 and TRBJ2-3; the match to TRBD2 covers 10 bases. The V gene end was trimmed by 6 bases and the J gene end by 0 bases; junction bases not matched to a gene: 3. Germline V gives CDR1 WSHSY, CDR2 SAAADI. The CDR3 has 15 residues. CDR3 coding DNA: TGCGCCAGCAGGGGGACTAGCGAGAGCACAGATACGCAGTATTTT. Translated: CASRGTSESTDTQYF.